These T cell receptor beta chains were read from a single sample in a study of T cell repertoires in cytomegalovirus infection. TCRdb reanalysed the reads using MiXCR and keeps one entry per CDR3 protein. Here the sample spans about 310,000 distinct CDR3 sequences, around 10% being singletons. Sample: PBMCs. Every receptor here comes from a human donor in good health (CMV status not recorded). Some clones in this sample may be carry-over from other donors' samples. CDR3s include the opening cysteine and the closing phenylalanine or tryptophan. D genes are given only for firm matches. Clone size is given for some rows only: seen once, a few or many times, or a class if the clone is expanded.

TRBJ2-5,few,TRBV28,NA,CASSLELDTGEETQYF,TGTGCCAGCAGTTTAGAATTGGACACGGGGGAAGAGACCCAGTACTTC
TRBJ1-6,many,TRBV7-9,TRBD1,CASRRGTGGNSPLHF,TGTGCCAGCAGGAGAGGGACAGGGGGCAATTCACCCCTCCACTTT
TRBJ2-3,many,TRBV5-6,NA,CASSSPGRADTQYF,TGTGCCAGCAGCTCCCCGGGACGTGCAGATACGCAGTATTTT
TRBJ2-7,many,TRBV20-1,NA,CSARGGATHEQYF,TGCAGTGCTAGAGGGGGGGCAACTCACGAGCAGTACTTC
TRBJ2-7,NA,TRBV6-6,NA,CASSYASSDEQYF,TGTGCCAGCAGTTACGCTAGCTCGGACGAGCAGTACTTC
TRBJ1-1,few,TRBV28,NA,CASSFTGFVLQGPRTEAFF,TGTGCCAGCAGTTTTACAGGCTTCGTCTTACAGGGACCACGCACTGAAGCTTTCTTT
TRBJ2-3,NA,TRBV27,TRBD2,CASSLGASGYTDTQYF,TGTGCCAGCAGCTTAGGGGCTAGCGGCTACACAGATACGCAGTATTTT
TRBJ1-5,many,TRBV29-1,TRBD1,CSVRDRARQPQHF,TGCAGCGTAAGGGACAGGGCAAGGCAGCCCCAGCATTTT
TRBJ1-2,NA,TRBV20-1,NA,CSARDPGTGYGYTF,TGCAGTGCTAGAGATCCCGGGACGGGCTATGGCTACACCTTC
TRBJ1-5,many,TRBV14,NA,CASSQSGTNNQPQHF,TGTGCCAGCAGCCAATCCGGGACAAACAATCAGCCCCAGCATTTT
TRBJ2-3,many,TRBV7-3,NA,CASSLGGFRADTQYF,TGTGCCAGCAGCTTAGGCGGATTCAGGGCAGATACGCAGTATTTT
TRBJ1-1,few,TRBV20-1,NA,CSARALVNTEAFF,TGCAGTGCTAGAGCCCTGGTCAACACTGAAGCTTTCTTT
TRBJ1-2,NA,TRBV29-1,NA,CSVVVQLYGYTF,TGCAGCGTGGTGGTTCAGCTCTATGGCTACACCTTC
TRBJ1-6,few,TRBV28,NA,CASLREATNSPLHF,TGTGCCAGCCTCCGTGAGGCCACTAATTCACCCCTCCACTTT
TRBJ2-2,few,TRBV7-8,NA,CASSSTGSSTGELFF,TGTGCCAGCAGCTCAACAGGGTCCTCCACCGGGGAGCTGTTTTTT
TRBJ1-1,few,TRBV28,NA,CASRHNKAAVNTEAFF,TGTGCCAGCAGACATAACAAGGCCGCAGTGAACACTGAAGCTTTCTTT
TRBJ2-3,many,TRBV5-4,TRBD2,CASSSGLAGDTDTQYF,TGTGCCAGCAGCTCCGGACTAGCGGGGGACACAGATACGCAGTATTTT
TRBJ1-1,many,TRBV6-2/TRBV6-3,TRBD1,CASSPPRGQGEAFF,TGTGCCAGCAGTCCTCCCAGGGGGCAAGGTGAAGCTTTCTTT
TRBJ1-5,NA,TRBV7-4,TRBD1,CASSWGTGNSNQPQHF,TGTGCCAGCAGCTGGGGGACAGGTAATAGCAATCAGCCCCAGCATTTT
TRBJ2-1,many,TRBV5-4,NA,CASSPGVSANEQFF,TGTGCCAGCAGCCCTGGGGTCTCGGCCAATGAGCAGTTCTTC
TRBJ2-1,many,TRBV4-2,NA,CASSKGDYNEQFF,TGTGCCAGCAGCAAAGGGGACTACAATGAGCAGTTCTTC
TRBJ2-1,few,TRBV5-1,NA,CASSHGQPGNEQFF,TGCGCCAGCAGCCACGGACAACCGGGGAATGAGCAGTTCTTC
TRBJ2-1,few,TRBV25-1,NA,CASPPGAWNEQFF,TGTGCCAGCCCACCGGGAGCTTGGAATGAGCAGTTCTTC
TRBJ1-6,NA,TRBV7-9,NA,CASSLPGLLDPNSPLHF,TGTGCCAGCAGTTTACCGGGACTCCTCGACCCCAATTCACCCCTCCACTTT
TRBJ2-3,many,TRBV7-2,TRBD2,CASSLGASGVTDTQYF,TGTGCCAGCAGCTTAGGGGCGAGCGGGGTGACAGATACGCAGTATTTT
TRBJ1-1,many,TRBV7-2,NA,CASSFGGVGTEAFF,TGTGCCAGCAGCTTTGGGGGGGTGGGAACTGAAGCTTTCTTT
TRBJ2-7,many,TRBV6-6,NA,CASGTKYPYEQYF,TGTGCCAGCGGTACGAAGTATCCCTACGAGCAGTACTTC
TRBJ1-3,many,TRBV20-1,NA,CSADRDVDSGNTIYF,TGCAGTGCTGACCGGGACGTTGACTCTGGAAACACCATATATTTT
TRBJ1-1,few,TRBV15,TRBD1,CATSFSTGGNTEAFF,TGTGCCACCAGCTTCAGCACAGGGGGCAACACTGAAGCTTTCTTT
TRBJ1-1,NA,TRBV20-1,NA,CSARAPAWGDTEAFF,TGCAGTGCTAGAGCTCCGGCGTGGGGGGACACTGAAGCTTTCTTT
TRBJ2-2,NA,TRBV7-3,TRBD2,CASSRTSGGTNTGELFF,TGTGCCAGCAGTCGGACTAGCGGGGGGACGAACACCGGGGAGCTGTTTTTT
TRBJ1-3,many,TRBV28,NA,CASSLTGSGNTIYF,TGTGCCAGCAGTCTCACAGGGTCTGGAAACACCATATATTTT
TRBJ2-5,many,TRBV6-2/TRBV6-3,NA,CASSYSGRETQYF,TGTGCCAGCAGTTACTCCGGACGGGAGACCCAGTACTTC
TRBJ1-3,many,TRBV28,NA,CASSFIERSSGNTIYF,TGTGCCAGCAGTTTCATAGAGAGGAGCTCTGGAAACACCATATATTTT
TRBJ2-7,few,TRBV20-1,NA,CSASEDSYEQYF,TGCAGTGCTAGCGAGGATTCCTACGAGCAGTACTTC
TRBJ2-3,many,TRBV7-2,TRBD1,CASSLGDRETDTQYF,TGTGCCAGCAGCTTAGGGGACAGGGAAACAGATACGCAGTATTTT
TRBJ1-6,many,TRBV7-6,TRBD1,CASSLAGHRTGGNSPLHF,TGTGCCAGCAGCTTAGCAGGACATCGGACAGGGGGTAATTCACCCCTCCACTTT
TRBJ2-7,many,TRBV7-2,TRBD2,CASSLGLAGGYEQYF,TGTGCCAGCAGCTTGGGACTAGCGGGGGGGTACGAGCAGTACTTC
TRBJ2-2,NA,TRBV27,NA,CASSFRAGGSTAGGTGELFF,TGTGCCAGCAGTTTTAGGGCCGGAGGGTCGACGGCAGGGGGCACCGGGGAGCTGTTTTTT
TRBJ2-2,many,TRBV7-2,NA,CASSLARTTNTGELFF,TGTGCCAGCAGCTTAGCTAGGACTACCAACACCGGGGAGCTGTTTTTT
TRBJ1-1,NA,TRBV28,TRBD1,CASSSGTGLNTEAFF,TGTGCCAGCAGTTCGGGGACAGGGCTGAACACTGAAGCTTTCTTT
TRBJ1-4,many,TRBV28,NA,CASSDRGVATNEKLFF,TGTGCCAGCAGCGATAGGGGGGTGGCAACTAATGAAAAACTGTTTTTT
TRBJ2-6,many,TRBV10-3,TRBD1,CAISSTRDSTGANVLTF,TGTGCCATCAGTTCGACCCGGGACAGCACTGGGGCCAACGTCCTGACTTTC
TRBJ2-4,NA,TRBV5-4,NA,CSSSLFHVGDTKNIQYF,TGTTCCAGCAGCTTGTTCCACGTAGGGGATACCAAAAACATTCAGTACTTC
TRBJ1-4,many,TRBV28,TRBD1,CASSPQGGGAIEKLFF,TGTGCCAGCAGCCCCCAGGGGGGGGGCGCGATTGAAAAACTGTTTTTT
TRBJ1-6,many,TRBV4-1,NA,CASSQDGRESFAPLHF,TGCGCCAGCAGCCAAGATGGCAGGGAAAGCTTCGCGCCCCTCCACTTT
TRBJ2-3,many,TRBV28,TRBD2,CASTHPGQGLAGDTDTQYF,TGTGCCAGCACCCACCCGGGCCAAGGACTAGCGGGGGACACAGATACGCAGTATTTT
TRBJ2-5,many,TRBV20-1,TRBD2,CSASLAGGPSQETQYF,TGCAGTGCTAGCTTAGCGGGGGGCCCGTCCCAAGAGACCCAGTACTTC
TRBJ1-1,many,TRBV29-1,NA,CSGGESEAFF,TGCAGTGGGGGGGAAAGTGAAGCTTTCTTT
TRBJ1-5,many,TRBV6-2/TRBV6-3,NA,CASSTAGSNQPQHF,TGTGCCAGCAGCACGGCCGGGAGCAATCAGCCCCAGCATTTT
TRBJ1-2,many,TRBV5-4,NA,CASSPRMGGNYGYTF,TGTGCCAGCAGCCCCCGGATGGGGGGCAACTATGGCTACACCTTC
TRBJ2-1,NA,TRBV13,NA,CASSSRAVLYNEQFF,TGTGCCAGCAGCTCCCGCGCCGTACTTTACAATGAGCAGTTCTTC
TRBJ1-1,many,TRBV20-1,NA,CSARDRVPRKTRNTEAFF,TGCAGTGCTAGAGACAGGGTCCCCCGTAAAACCAGGAACACTGAAGCTTTCTTT
TRBJ2-7,many,TRBV5-6,NA,CASSLGGALYEQYF,TGTGCCAGCAGCTTGGGAGGGGCCCTCTACGAGCAGTACTTC
TRBJ2-5,many,TRBV7-9,TRBD1,CASSSAGTGGETQYF,TGTGCCAGCAGCTCGGCTGGGACAGGGGGCGAGACCCAGTACTTC
TRBJ1-6,many,TRBV6-1,NA,CAARGGFENSPLHF,TGTGCCGCCCGGGGTGGCTTCGAGAATTCACCCCTCCACTTT
TRBJ2-2,many,TRBV7-2,TRBD2,CASRRTSGTGELFF,TGTGCCAGCAGAAGGACTAGCGGGACCGGGGAGCTGTTTTTT
TRBJ2-1,many,TRBV5-1,TRBD1,CASGPGQGAPDEQFF,TGCGCCAGCGGTCCGGGACAGGGGGCGCCGGATGAGCAGTTCTTC